This TCR beta chain derives from a study of T cell changes during pregnancy in multiple sclerosis. This clone is a singleton in its sample. CDR1 SGDLS and CDR2 YYNGEE come from the germline V gene. V lost 3 bases, J lost 8 bases, and 14 bases lay in between. This CDR3 region has 13 residues. TCRdb's table, derived via immunoSEQ multiplex PCR, lists solely in-frame clones and lacks some. The sample lists under 35,000 clones; approximately 87% were seen once. The V and J genes are TRBV9 and TRBJ1-2, with D unresolved. This specimen consisted of CD8+ T cells from peripheral blood mononuclear cells, obtained after pregnancy. The receptor was derived from a female donor with multiple sclerosis, enrolled in a pregnancy study. This chain's CDR3 is CASSASPSGGYTF. CDR3 sequence (DNA): TGTGCCAGCAGCGCTTCCCCCAGTGGCGGCTACACCTTC. Full variable domain (rest looked up from reference TRBV9 and TRBJ1-2): DSGVTQTPKHLITATGQRVTLRCSPRSGDLSVYWYQQSLDQGLQFLIQYYNGEERAKGNILERFSAQQFPDLHSELNLSSLELGDSALYFCASSASPSGGYTFGSGTRLTVV.